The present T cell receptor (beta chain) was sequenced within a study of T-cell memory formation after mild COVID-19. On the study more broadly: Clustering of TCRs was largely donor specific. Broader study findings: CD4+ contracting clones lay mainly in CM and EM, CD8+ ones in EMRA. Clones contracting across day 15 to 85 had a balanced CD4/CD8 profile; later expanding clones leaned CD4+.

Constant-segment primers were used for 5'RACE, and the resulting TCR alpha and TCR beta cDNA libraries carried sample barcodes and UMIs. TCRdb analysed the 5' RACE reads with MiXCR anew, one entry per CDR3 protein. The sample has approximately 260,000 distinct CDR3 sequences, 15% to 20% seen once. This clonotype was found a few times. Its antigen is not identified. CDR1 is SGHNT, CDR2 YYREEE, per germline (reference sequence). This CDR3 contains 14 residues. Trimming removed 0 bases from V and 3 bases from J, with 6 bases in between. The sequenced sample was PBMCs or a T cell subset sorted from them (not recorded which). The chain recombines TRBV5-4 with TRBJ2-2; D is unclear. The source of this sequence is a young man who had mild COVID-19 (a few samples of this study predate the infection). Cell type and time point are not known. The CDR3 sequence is CASSLAQDTGELFF. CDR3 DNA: TGTGCCAGCAGCTTGGCGCAGGACACCGGGGAGCTGTTTTTT. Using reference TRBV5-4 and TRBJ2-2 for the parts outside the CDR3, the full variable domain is ETGVTQSPTHLIKTRGQQVTLRCSSQSGHNTVSWYQQALGQGPQFIFQYYREEENGRGNFPPRFSGLQFPNYSSELNVNALELDDSALYLCASSLAQDTGELFFGEGSRLTVL.